There are many counts of the clone carrying this TCR beta chain. Antigen specificity is unknown. The CDR3 length is 12 residues. Between the trimmed V and J ends, which lost 6 bases and 6 bases, there was a span of 12 bases. The cDNA had a unique molecular identifier and a template-switch universal primer site. TCRdb called the 5' RACE reads again in MiXCR, with one record for every CDR3 protein. This sample carries around 570,000 distinct CDR3 sequences, roughly 9.5% of them seen once, and the ten largest clones take approximately 3%. The sample originates from a study of identical twins. The study, taken as a whole, reports: Reduced insertions were recorded for abundant cord blood beta clonotypes, with no such pattern in memory repertoires.

The sample was also linked to a second study, of yellow fever vaccine responses in identical twins.

The sequence derives from a woman younger than 30 in good health. The chain links TRBV12-3 or TRBV12-4 to TRBJ2-7, with TRBD1 as a possible D gene (6 bases). The sample was PBMCs. The CDR3 reads CASRSQGSEQYF. For the CDR3, the DNA is TGTGCCAGCAGGTCCCAGGGGTCCGAGCAGTACTTC.